This T cell receptor beta chain stems from a study of somatic mutations in cytotoxic T cells in rheumatoid arthritis. This clone was detected a few times. Additional DNA sequences in this sample encode the identical CDR3. CDR1 is MNHEY and CDR2 is SMNVEV in the germline V gene (reference sequence). The V end lost 3 bases, the J end lost 4 bases, and 4 bases lay between the germline ends. This CDR3 region has 11 residues. The repertoire was sequenced with immunoSEQ multiplex PCR; TCRdb's copy has only in-frame clones and lacks some. Of almost 20,000 clones in the sample, roughly nine tenths were seen once.

The source is a man between 35 and 55 years old in good health. The chain uses TRBV27 and TRBJ2-7; D is uncertain. The sequenced sample consisted of CD8+ T cells sorted from blood. The CDR3 sequence: CASSLGYEQYF. CDR3 DNA sequence: TGTGCCAGCAGTTTGGGTTACGAGCAGTACTTC.